This T cell receptor (beta chain) derives from a study of T cells in Graves' hyperthyroidism and ophthalmopathy. TCR beta CDR3 regions were amplified from RNA. Carried out on the TCR CDR3, a first-round RT-PCR used the HTBI primer set. In TCRdb, the multiplex PCR reads were re-called with MiXCR into one record per CDR3 protein. Among 250,000 to 300,000 distinct CDR3 sequences, approximately 15% were seen once, and the ten largest hold 7.9%. The germline V and J ends were trimmed by 3 bases and 4 bases, with 15 bases remaining between them. Germline CDR1 KGHDR, CDR2 SFDVKD. The CDR3 runs to 16 residues. The hyperthyroidism patients had all been newly diagnosed, and their disease duration was under 2 months. Their ages ranged from 18 to 65 years. Diagnostic assessment was based on clinical symptoms, serum thyroxine and TRAb, thyroid ultrasound and orbital computed tomography. This clonotype occurred many times. Its antigen is still unknown.

Study results and caveats: Most thyroid clonotypes expanded above 0.001 appeared in blood too.

This sequence originates from a woman aged 40 to 50 with Graves' hyperthyroidism. The material sequenced was blood. The rearrangement uses TRBV24-1 and TRBJ2-1; D is unresolved. Written as DNA, the CDR3 is TGTGCCACCAGTGATCCCGGGCCTTTCTCGTACAATGAGCAGTTCTTC. Translation: CATSDPGPFSYNEQFF.